This record concerns one T cell receptor (beta chain) sequence. This clonotype has a count of ten or more. Its recognized antigen is unknown. Per-base qualities were not stored, and no clone one base away is much larger. The library relied on PCR. Sequencing was performed on an Illumina HiSeq 2500. TCRdb's own reprocessing of the public reads used fastp at Q25 and MiXCR and kept productive beta chains. Every entry covers one CDR3 protein and lists the most common genes and DNA from its rows. The sample has about 3,000 distinct CDR3 sequences on record, approximately 15% of them singletons. The ten top clones hold 20% to 25% of the sample. Clipping removes 4 bases from V and 6 bases from J, with 9 as the unmatched junction base count. Based on the germline V gene (reference sequence), the CDR1 and CDR2 sequences are DFQATT and SNEGSKA. Spanning cysteine to phenylalanine, the CDR3 consists of 16 amino acids. The DNA shown is the 48-base CDR3, in frame from base 1.

The sample belongs to a study of CXCR3 chemokines and chemotherapy response in bladder cancer (dated by TCRdb to 2021 to 2024). About the full investigation: Whether chemotherapy response in human bladder cancer was predicted by intratumoral CXCR3 chemokine system activity was examined in the study.

Recombination joined TRBV20-1 with TRBJ2-3; 14 middle bases align to TRBD2. The specimen was collected from a patient whose treatment included neoadjuvant chemotherapy. This clonotype was obtained from a human donor with bladder cancer that did not respond to neoadjuvant chemotherapy. The nucleotide sequence reads TGCAGTGCTACCCTAGGACTAGCGGGGGGTGGGGATACGCAGTATTTT. Its protein is CSATLGLAGGGDTQYF.